The 21 T cell receptor beta chains reported below all come from one sample, sequenced in a study of T cell repertoires in cytomegalovirus infection. For these receptors, no antigen is known. TCRdb ran MiXCR on the reads and lists one entry per CDR3 protein. The table includes hundreds of thousands of distinct CDR3 sequences, about 30% detected once. The material sequenced was cultured PBMCs, taken from culture after CMV antigen stimulation. The receptors here all came from a human donor in good health (CMV status not recorded). Some clones in this sample may be carry-over from other donors' samples.

This chain connects TRBV7-8 to TRBJ2-1; D is perhaps TRBD2 (6 bases). The ends were cut back, 5 bases at V and 1 base at J, with 15 bases in the middle. The CDR3 contains 16 residues. In germline, CDR1 is SGHVS, CDR2 FQNEAQ. The CDR3 here is CASSLPGTSSYNEQFF. The CDR3 nucleotides are TGTGCCAGCAGCCTCCCCGGGACTTCTTCCTACAATGAGCAGTTCTTC.

V and J are TRBV6-5 and TRBJ1-2, with D possibly matching TRBD1 (6 bases). Germline CDR1 is MNHEY and CDR2 is SVGAGI. Trimming took 5 bases from V and 5 from J, leaving 12 bases between them. CDR3 length: 13 amino acids. As DNA, the CDR3 is TGTGCCAGCAGTCAACAGGGAAGTTATGGCTACACCTTC. It specifies CASSQQGSYGYTF.

This clonotype was seen a handful of times. The chain has TRBV7-6 and TRBJ2-5, with 14 bases matching TRBD2. CDR3 size: 16 residues. V dropped 5 bases and J dropped 5; count of bases not matched to a gene: 7. Germline CDR1 and CDR2: SGHVS and FNYEAQ. The CDR3 coding sequence is TGTGCCAGCAGCAAGACTAGCGGGGGGGCCGGGGAGACCCAGTACTTC. Amino acids: CASSKTSGGAGETQYF.

The rearrangement joins TRBV4-2 to TRBJ2-1; D unclear. Germline loops: CDR1 LGHNA, CDR2 YNFKEQ. The CDR3 is 17 residues long. Trimming pared 2 bases from V and 0 bases from J, leaving 14 bases between. The CDR3 loop is CASSQLGKSASYNEQFF. CDR3 nucleotides: TGTGCCAGCAGCCAACTCGGAAAGAGCGCCTCCTACAATGAGCAGTTCTTC.

This clonotype has just a few counts. The chain couples TRBV7-2 to TRBJ2-1, with 12 bases lining up with TRBD1. The CDR3 has 15 amino acids. Per the germline V gene, CDR1 is SGHTA and CDR2 is FQGNSA. V lost 3 bases and J lost 10; bases outside the gene matches: 7. The CDR3 bases are TGTGCCAGCAGCTTCGGGACAGGGGGCGCAGGGGAGCAGTTCTTC. Translating it yields CASSFGTGGAGEQFF.

This clonotype occurred many times. This chain joins TRBV7-2 and TRBJ2-1; the match to TRBD2 covers 7 bases. The CDR3 spans 16 residues. V trimming: 1 base; J trimming: 0 bases; junction bases outside the gene matches: 3. Germline CDR1 and CDR2: SGHTA and FQGNSA. The CDR3 loop is CASSLERGSSYNEQFF. The CDR3 nucleotides read TGTGCCAGCAGCTTAGAGCGGGGTAGCTCCTACAATGAGCAGTTCTTC.

This clonotype was seen a handful of times. The chain carries TRBV7-2 and TRBJ1-2; tentative D call: TRBD1 (5 bases). The germline V gene has CDR1 SGHTA and CDR2 FQGNSA. Between the trimmed V and J ends, which lost 1 base and 4 bases, there was a span of 13 bases. The CDR3 contains 15 residues. The CDR3 DNA reads as TGTGCCAGCAGCTTAGAGGGGCCCAAGCTCTATGGCTACACCTTC. Translating it yields CASSLEGPKLYGYTF.

This rearrangement joins TRBV2 to TRBJ2-1, with 7 bases matching TRBD1. CDR1 and CDR2 from the germline V gene are SNHLY and FYNNEI. V was pared by 6 bases and J by 0 bases, with 5 bases of the junction left unmatched. The CDR3 consists of 15 residues. The CDR3 DNA is TGTGCCAGCAGAGGACAGGCGAGCTCCTACAATGAGCAGTTCTTC. This gives the protein CASRGQASSYNEQFF.

This clonotype was counted only a few times. J is TRBJ2-3 and V is TRBV11-2; D ambiguous. The CDR3 has 13 amino acids. V was cut by 5 bases and J by 6 bases, with 12 bases left in between. Germline V gene sequence: CDR1 SGHAT, CDR2 FQNNGV. The CDR3 region is CASSPGPLDTQYF. The CDR3 nucleotides read TGTGCCAGCAGCCCTGGGCCTTTGGATACGCAGTATTTT. Full variable domain (missing parts from reference TRBV11-2 and TRBJ2-3): EAGVAQSPRYKIIEKRQSVAFWCNPISGHATLYWYQQILGQGPKLLIQFQNNGVVDDSQLPKDRFSAERLKGVDSTLKIQPAKLEDSAVYLCASSPGPLDTQYFGPGTRLTVL.

The chain joins TRBV9 to TRBJ2-3, with TRBD2 matching 9 bases. This CDR3 is built from 15 residues. V dropped 0 bases and J dropped 4; count of bases not matched to a gene: 3. CDR1 and CDR2 from the germline V gene are SGDLS and YYNGEE. CDR3 DNA sequence: TGTGCCAGCAGCGTAGGTAGCGGGAGCGCAGATACGCAGTATTTT. Residues: CASSVGSGSADTQYF.

This clonotype turned up a few times. The gene calls are TRBV15 and TRBJ1-1, with TRBD1 matching 10 bases. The CDR3 loop spans 16 amino acids. After removal of 3 bases from V and 7 bases from J, the junction contained 11 bases not matched to a gene. The germline gives CDR1 LNHNV, CDR2 YYDKDF (reference sequence). CDR3 region: CATSSSLWTGGGEAFF. CDR3 nucleotides: TGTGCCACCAGCAGCAGCCTGTGGACAGGGGGGGGTGAAGCTTTCTTT.

This clonotype was observed a handful of times. CDR3 DNA: TGTGCCAGCAGACCCAGGGACAGCTTTAATGAAAAACTGTTTTTT. Residues: CASRPRDSFNEKLFF. The chain carries TRBV12-3 or TRBV12-4 and TRBJ1-4; 7 nucleotides align to TRBD1. The CDR3 consists of 15 residues. V gave up 6 bases and J gave up 4 bases; unmatched junction bases: 8.

This chain connects TRBV5-1 to TRBJ1-2; D is ambiguous. The germline CDR1 and CDR2 sequences are SGHRS and YFSETQ. Trimming stripped 4 bases from V and 3 bases from J, with 10 bases between. This CDR3 is built from 13 residues. Written as DNA, the CDR3 is TGCGCCAGCAGCATCGGGCAACACTATGGCTACACCTTC. Amino acid sequence: CASSIGQHYGYTF.

This clonotype was picked up many times. This chain connects TRBV7-4 to TRBJ2-1; TRBD1 agrees at 9 bases. This CDR3 comprises 17 residues. Unmatched junction bases numbered 9, after V lost 3 bases and J lost 3 bases. The germline gives CDR1 SGHVT, CDR2 SQSDAQ. In nucleotides, the CDR3 is TGTGCCAGCAGCTTTGGGGGACAGGGTGAGGGCTACAATGAGCAGTTCTTC. It translates to CASSFGGQGEGYNEQFF.

The table lists this clonotype with many counts. This chain links TRBV7-9 with TRBJ1-1; no clear D. The ends were cut back, 6 bases at V and 0 bases at J, with 14 bases in the middle. CDR3 length: 15 amino acids. Germline V lookup: CDR1 SEHNR, CDR2 FQNEAQ (reference sequence). CDR3: CASRREGAMNTEAFF. CDR3 DNA sequence: TGTGCCAGCAGACGGGAAGGTGCTATGAACACTGAAGCTTTCTTT.

This clonotype was found a few times. The chain couples TRBV29-1 to TRBJ2-3; perhaps TRBD1 as D (6 bases). V was cut by 8 bases and J by 0 bases, with 12 bases left in between. Per germline, CDR1 SQVTM and CDR2 ANQGSEA. The CDR3 covers 13 residues. The CDR3 DNA is TGCAGCTCGCGGACAGCTAGCACAGATACGCAGTATTTT. It codes for CSSRTASTDTQYF.

The V call is TRBV4-1, the J call TRBJ2-7, with D perhaps TRBD2 (7 bases). With 4 bases removed from V and 2 bases from J, the gap between germline ends came to 18 bases. The germline gives CDR1 MGHRA, CDR2 YSYEKL. The CDR3 has 16 residues. Written as DNA, the CDR3 is TGCGCCAGCAGCCTCCGCGGGGGCCCAGGTACCTACGAGCAGTACTTC. Protein sequence: CASSLRGGPGTYEQYF.

This clonotype occurred a few times. This chain connects TRBV11-2 to TRBJ2-7; 10 nucleotides match TRBD2. Per the germline V gene, CDR1 is SGHAT and CDR2 is FQNNGV. The CDR3 is 18 residues long. V shed 1 base, J shed 2 bases, and the junction held 11 bases outside the gene matches. CDR3 DNA sequence: TGTGCCAGCAGCTTAGTATCTTACGGGCTAGCGGGAGCCTACGAGCAGTACTTC. Its translation: CASSLVSYGLAGAYEQYF.

The CDR3 DNA sequence: TGCAGCGTCCGCAGCGATCGCTCCTACGAGCAGTACTTC. Translated, it gives CSVRSDRSYEQYF. The chain has TRBV29-1 and TRBJ2-7; D is undetermined. Trimming pared 6 bases from V and 0 bases from J, leaving 12 bases between. The CDR3 has 13 amino acids. Germline V gene data show CDR1 as SQVTM and CDR2 as ANQGSEA.

The chain employs TRBV19 and TRBJ1-5, with 7 nucleotides matching TRBD1. Germline assignment: CDR1 LNHDA and CDR2 SQIVND (reference sequence). This CDR3 spans 15 amino acids. Unmatched junction bases numbered 11, after V lost 8 bases and J lost 4 bases. CDR3 residues: CASGRASGGNQPQHF. The DNA of the CDR3 is TGTGCCAGTGGAAGAGCCTCAGGGGGAAATCAGCCCCAGCATTTT.

The table lists this clonotype with a few counts. The rearrangement joins TRBV7-2 to TRBJ1-2; D gene uncertain. CDR3 length: 13 residues. Germline V lookup: CDR1 SGHTA, CDR2 FQGNSA. Trimming shortened V by 5 bases and J by 8 bases, and 15 bases separated the two germline ends. CDR3 sequence: CASSPYGIRGYTF. The CDR3 DNA follows: TGTGCCAGCAGCCCATACGGGATCCGGGGCTACACCTTC.